This entry lists 4 T cell receptor beta chains sequenced from one sample in a study of blood T cell repertoires in COVID-19. Clones were read by immunoSEQ multiplex PCR, and TCRdb kept only the in-frame ones, dropping some. The sample contains about 190,000 clones, over 75% of which appear only once. The sequencing input was peripheral blood. These receptors were obtained from a woman aged 45-65 years with acute or convalescent COVID-19.

The V gene is TRBV6-2 or TRBV6-3, the J gene TRBJ2-1; maybe TRBD2 (6 bases). Germline V CDR1 and CDR2: MNHEY, SVGEGT. This CDR3 comprises 13 residues. The ends were cut back, 4 bases at V and 13 bases at J, with 17 bases in the middle. Here the CDR3 DNA reads TGTGCCAGCAGTTTGGTCAGGGAGGTGGTTCAGTTCTTC. It encodes CASSLVREVVQFF.

Written as DNA, the CDR3 is TGCGCCAGCAGTGAGCAGTTTATGGGGGGTTACAATGAGCAGTTCTTC. Encoded protein: CASSEQFMGGYNEQFF. V gene TRBV10-1 combines with J gene TRBJ2-1; possibly TRBD2 for D (6 bases). The CDR3 spans 16 residues. V was clipped by 2 bases and J by 4 bases, with 15 bases between them. The germline CDR1 and CDR2 sequences are WNHNN and SYGVQD (reference sequence).

The J gene is TRBJ1-2, the V gene TRBV6-1, with 7 bases identical to TRBD1. V trimming: 0 bases; J trimming: 14 bases; junction bases outside the gene matches: 12. The CDR3 contains 14 residues. Germline CDR1 and CDR2: MNHNS and SASEGT. CDR3 nucleotide sequence: TGTGCCAGCAGTGAAGCCAATCAAGGGGGCGCCCGGACCTTC. This sequence encodes CASSEANQGGARTF.

The CDR3 sequence: CASSQGNLGARQYF. Written as DNA, the CDR3 is TGTGCCAGCAGCCAAGGGAATTTGGGGGCGCGGCAGTACTTC. The chain is built from TRBV14 and TRBJ2-7, with TRBD1 as a possible D gene (6 bases). This CDR3 has 14 residues. Between the trimmed V and J ends, which lost 1 base and 9 bases, there was a span of 16 bases. Germline V gene lookup returns CDR1 SGHDN and CDR2 FVKESK.